This T cell receptor beta chain appears in the sequencing data of a study of T cells in Graves' hyperthyroidism and ophthalmopathy. Background on the study: It was at initial diagnosis, before any treatment, that peripheral blood was collected. Study-level results: Ophthalmopathy was model-predicted a median about 6.7 months pre-onset.

Hyperthyroidism patients were newly diagnosed, had disease duration under 2 months, and were aged 18 to 65 years. PBMCs were sourced from approximately 10 ml fresh peripheral blood. This clonotype was counted at least ten times. Its specificity is not known. Regions amplified from RNA transcripts were the TCR beta CDR3 regions. TCR CDR3 regions were first amplified by RT-PCR with HTBI primers. Each CDR3 protein is one row after TCRdb ran MiXCR on the multiplex PCR reads. This table holds roughly 24,000 distinct CDR3 sequences, around 40% found once. The junction had 11 bases not matched to a gene; V was cut back by 0 bases and J by 13 bases. CDR3 length: 16 residues. Per germline, CDR1 MNHEY and CDR2 SVGAGI.

The V call is TRBV6-5, the J call TRBJ1-6; 8 bases match TRBD1. Material: blood. This TCR came from a woman aged 30 to 39 with Graves' hyperthyroidism. CDR3 region: CASSYSSIGQGKPLHF. For the CDR3, the DNA is TGTGCCAGCAGTTACTCCTCGATCGGACAGGGCAAGCCCCTCCACTTT.